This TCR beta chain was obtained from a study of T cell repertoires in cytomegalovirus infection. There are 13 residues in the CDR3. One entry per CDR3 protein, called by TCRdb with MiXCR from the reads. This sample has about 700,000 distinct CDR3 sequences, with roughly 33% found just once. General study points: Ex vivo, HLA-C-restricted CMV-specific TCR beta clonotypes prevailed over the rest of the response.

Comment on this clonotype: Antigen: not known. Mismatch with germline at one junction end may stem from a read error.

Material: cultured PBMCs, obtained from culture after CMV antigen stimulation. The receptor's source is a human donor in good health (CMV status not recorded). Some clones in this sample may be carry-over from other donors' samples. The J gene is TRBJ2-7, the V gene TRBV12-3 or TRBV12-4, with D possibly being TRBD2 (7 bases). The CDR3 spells CGSSRGGGNEQYF. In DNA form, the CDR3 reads TGTGGCAGCAGTAGGGGGGGGGGGAACGAGCAGTACTTC.